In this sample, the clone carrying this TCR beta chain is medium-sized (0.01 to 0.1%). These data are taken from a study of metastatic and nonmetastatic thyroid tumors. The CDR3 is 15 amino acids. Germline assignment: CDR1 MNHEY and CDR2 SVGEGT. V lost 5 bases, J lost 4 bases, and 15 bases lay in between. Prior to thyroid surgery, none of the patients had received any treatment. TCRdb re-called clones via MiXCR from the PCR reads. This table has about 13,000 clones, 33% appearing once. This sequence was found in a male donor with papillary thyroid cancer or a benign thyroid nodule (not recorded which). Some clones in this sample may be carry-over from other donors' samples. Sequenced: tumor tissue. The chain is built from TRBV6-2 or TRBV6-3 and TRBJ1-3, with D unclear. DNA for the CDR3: TGTGCCAGCAGTGCGGCAGCGGTGAGAGGAAACACCATATATTTT. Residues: CASSAAAVRGNTIYF.